This TCR beta chain originates from a study of shared clonotypes between healthy human individuals. In the study overall: The cohort comprised two women and a few men. Their ages spanned 18 to 49 years. Study conclusions and caveats: The represented genetic and exposure-history diversity was limited by the small number of donors.

This CDR3 has 14 residues. With 4 bases clipped from V and 7 bases from J, the junction kept 6 bases outside the gene matches. Per germline, CDR1 MDHEN and CDR2 SYDVKM. Comments on this clone: Its antigen is not identified.

Sequencing was at deep level. The method was immunoSEQ multiplex PCR; TCRdb's version includes in-frame clones alone and lacks a portion of them. The data show roughly 500,000 clones, 70% to 80% seen once. Each donor was a Caucasian adult residing in Nashville, Tennessee. This sequence was found in a woman in her forties in good health. Some clones in this sample may be carry-over from other donors' samples. The chain uses TRBV28 and TRBJ2-7; 11 bases match TRBD1. Specimen: PBMCs. The CDR3 DNA sequence: TGTGCCAGCAGTTCCGGACAGGGGGCGAGGGAGCAGTACTTC. This sequence encodes CASSSGQGAREQYF.